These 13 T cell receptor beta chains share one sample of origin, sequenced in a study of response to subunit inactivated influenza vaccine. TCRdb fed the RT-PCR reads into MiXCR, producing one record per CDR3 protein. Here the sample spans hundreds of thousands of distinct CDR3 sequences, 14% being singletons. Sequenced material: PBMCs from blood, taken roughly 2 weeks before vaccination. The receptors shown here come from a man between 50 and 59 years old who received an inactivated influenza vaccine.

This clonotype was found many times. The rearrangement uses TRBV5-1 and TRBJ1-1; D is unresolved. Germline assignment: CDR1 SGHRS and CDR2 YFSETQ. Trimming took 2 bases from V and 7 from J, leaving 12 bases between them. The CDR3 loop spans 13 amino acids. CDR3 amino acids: CASSFRPSGEAFF. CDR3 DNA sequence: TGCGCCAGCAGCTTTAGACCAAGCGGTGAAGCTTTCTTT.

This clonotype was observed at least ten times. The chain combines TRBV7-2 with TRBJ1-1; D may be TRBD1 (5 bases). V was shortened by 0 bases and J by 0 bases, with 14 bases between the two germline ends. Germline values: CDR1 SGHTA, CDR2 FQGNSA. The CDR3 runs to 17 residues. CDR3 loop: CASSLATGGWMNTEAFF. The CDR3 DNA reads TGTGCCAGCAGCTTAGCTACGGGGGGGTGGATGAACACTGAAGCTTTCTTT.

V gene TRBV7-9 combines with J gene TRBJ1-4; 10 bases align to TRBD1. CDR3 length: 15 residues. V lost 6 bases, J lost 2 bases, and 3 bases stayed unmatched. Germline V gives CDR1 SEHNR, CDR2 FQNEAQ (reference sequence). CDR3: CASSRQGATNEKLFF. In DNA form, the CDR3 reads TGTGCCAGCAGTAGACAGGGGGCGACTAATGAAAAACTGTTTTTT.

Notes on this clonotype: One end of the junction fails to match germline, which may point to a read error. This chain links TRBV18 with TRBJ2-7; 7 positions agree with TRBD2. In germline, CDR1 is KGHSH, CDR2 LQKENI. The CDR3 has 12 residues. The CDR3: CASSPPGGSKDF. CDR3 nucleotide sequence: TGTGCCAGCTCACCACCGGGCGGGAGTAAGGACTTC.

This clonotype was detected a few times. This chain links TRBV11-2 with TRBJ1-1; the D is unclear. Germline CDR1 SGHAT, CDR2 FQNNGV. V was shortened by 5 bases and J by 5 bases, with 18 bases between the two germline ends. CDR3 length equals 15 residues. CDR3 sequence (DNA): TGTGCCAGCAGCGAGCCTAAGGTGCAGTGGACTGAAGCTTTCTTT. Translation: CASSEPKVQWTEAFF.

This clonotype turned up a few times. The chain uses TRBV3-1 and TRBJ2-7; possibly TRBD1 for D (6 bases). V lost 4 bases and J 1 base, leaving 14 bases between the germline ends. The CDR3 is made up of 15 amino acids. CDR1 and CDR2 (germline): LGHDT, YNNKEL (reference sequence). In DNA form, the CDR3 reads TGTGCCAGCAGCCCCCGACAGGCTAAATCCTACGAGCAGTACTTC. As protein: CASSPRQAKSYEQYF.

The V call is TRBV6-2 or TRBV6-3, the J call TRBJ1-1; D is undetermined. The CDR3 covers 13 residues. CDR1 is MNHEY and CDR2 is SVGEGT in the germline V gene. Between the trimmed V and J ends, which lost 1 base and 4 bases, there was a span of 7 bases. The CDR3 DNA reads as TGTGCCAGCAGTTACTTACAGAGCACTGAAGCTTTCTTT. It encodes CASSYLQSTEAFF.

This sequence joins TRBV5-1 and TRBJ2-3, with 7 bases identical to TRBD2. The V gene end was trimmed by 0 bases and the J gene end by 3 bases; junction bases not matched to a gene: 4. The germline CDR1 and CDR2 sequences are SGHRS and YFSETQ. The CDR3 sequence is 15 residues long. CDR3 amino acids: CASSLGGSVTDTQYF. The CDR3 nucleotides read TGCGCCAGCAGCTTGGGCGGGAGTGTAACAGATACGCAGTATTTT.

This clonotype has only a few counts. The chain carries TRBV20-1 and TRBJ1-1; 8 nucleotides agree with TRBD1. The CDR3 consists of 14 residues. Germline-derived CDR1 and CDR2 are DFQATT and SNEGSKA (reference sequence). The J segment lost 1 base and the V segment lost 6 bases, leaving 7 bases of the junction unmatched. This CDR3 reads CSARQGSTNTEAFF. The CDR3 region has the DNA TGCAGTGCCAGACAGGGGAGCACGAACACTGAAGCTTTCTTT.

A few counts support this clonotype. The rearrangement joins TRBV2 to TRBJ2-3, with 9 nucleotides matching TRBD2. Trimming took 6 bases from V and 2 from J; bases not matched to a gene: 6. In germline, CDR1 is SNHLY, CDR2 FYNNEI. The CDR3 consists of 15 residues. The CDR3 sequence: CASRREGGSTDTQYF. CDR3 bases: TGTGCCAGCAGGCGGGAGGGGGGCTCCACAGATACGCAGTATTTT.

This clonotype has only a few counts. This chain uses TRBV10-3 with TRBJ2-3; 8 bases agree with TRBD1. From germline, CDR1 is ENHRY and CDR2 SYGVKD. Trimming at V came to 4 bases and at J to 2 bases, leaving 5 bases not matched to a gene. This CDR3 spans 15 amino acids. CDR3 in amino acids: CAISGRDRHTDTQYF. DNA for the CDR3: TGTGCCATCAGTGGCCGGGACAGGCACACAGATACGCAGTATTTT.

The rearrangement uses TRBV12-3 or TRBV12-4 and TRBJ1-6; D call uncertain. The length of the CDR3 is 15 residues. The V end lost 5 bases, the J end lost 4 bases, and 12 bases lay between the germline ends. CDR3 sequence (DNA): TGTGCCAGCAGTAGAGGATCCTATTATAATTCACCCCTCCACTTT. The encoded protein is CASSRGSYYNSPLHF.

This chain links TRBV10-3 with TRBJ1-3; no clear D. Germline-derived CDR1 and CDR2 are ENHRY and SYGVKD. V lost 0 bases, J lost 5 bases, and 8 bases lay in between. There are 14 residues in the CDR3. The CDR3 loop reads CAISESRTRNTIYF. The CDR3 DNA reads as TGTGCCATCAGTGAGTCGCGAACACGAAACACCATATATTTT.